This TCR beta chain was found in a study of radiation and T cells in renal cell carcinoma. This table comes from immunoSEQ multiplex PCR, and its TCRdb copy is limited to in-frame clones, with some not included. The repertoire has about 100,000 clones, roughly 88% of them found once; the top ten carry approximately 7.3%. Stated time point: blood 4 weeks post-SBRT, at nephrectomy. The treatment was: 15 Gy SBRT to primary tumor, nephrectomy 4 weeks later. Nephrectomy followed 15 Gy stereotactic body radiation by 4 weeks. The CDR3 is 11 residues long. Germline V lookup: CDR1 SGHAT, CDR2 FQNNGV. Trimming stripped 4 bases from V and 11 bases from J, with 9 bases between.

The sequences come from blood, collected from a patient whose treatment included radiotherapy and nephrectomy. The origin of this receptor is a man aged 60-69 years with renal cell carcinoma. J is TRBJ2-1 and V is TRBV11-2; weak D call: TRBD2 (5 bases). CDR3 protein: CASSWTSKQFF. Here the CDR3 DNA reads TGTGCCAGCAGCTGGACTTCGAAGCAGTTCTTC.